What follows is one T cell receptor (beta chain) and its context. Germline V gene lookup returns CDR1 SSHAT and CDR2 FNYEAQ (reference sequence). The CDR3 runs to 13 residues. V was shortened by 1 base and J by 3 bases, with 5 bases between the two germline ends. The data are from a study of control samples from healthy donors and cancer patients. The repertoire was sequenced with immunoSEQ multiplex PCR; TCRdb's copy has only in-frame clones and lacks some. There are 50,000 to 75,000 clones in the sample; 85% to 90% occur only once, and 5.5% to 7% lies in the top ten. The chain recombines TRBV7-7 with TRBJ2-3; D perhaps matches TRBD1 (5 bases). This clonotype originated in a man in his 60s with colorectal cancer. Sequencing used PBMCs. The CDR3 bases are TGTGCCAGCAGCTTAGGACAGACAGATACGCAGTATTTT. Protein sequence: CASSLGQTDTQYF.